These 4 T cell receptor beta chains were sequenced from one sample in a study of blood T cell repertoires in COVID-19. Profiling relied on immunoSEQ multiplex PCR, and the TCRdb table lists in-frame clones only, not all of them. The table records some 50,000 clones, 70% to 85% of them present only once. The specimen was peripheral blood. These receptors all stem from a human donor in a cohort sampled during active COVID-19.

The V and J genes are TRBV19 and TRBJ2-1; 9 nucleotides agree with TRBD1. Per germline, CDR1 LNHDA and CDR2 SQIVND (reference sequence). The length of the CDR3 is 14 residues. V trimming: 8 bases; J trimming: 7 bases; junction bases outside the gene matches: 9. The CDR3 reads CASSGTGSFNEQFF. CDR3 DNA sequence: TGTGCCAGTTCCGGGACAGGGTCGTTTAATGAGCAGTTCTTC.

The CDR3 bases are TGTGCCAGCAGCGGGACTAGCGGGAGGCTAAATGAGCAGTTCTTC. Amino acid sequence: CASSGTSGRLNEQFF. The gene calls are TRBV11-2 and TRBJ2-1; 15 nucleotides line up with TRBD2. Germline assignment: CDR1 SGHAT and CDR2 FQNNGV. V trimming: 5 bases; J trimming: 7 bases; junction bases outside the gene matches: 3. The CDR3 covers 15 residues.

This clone turned up a few times. This rearrangement joins TRBV7-2 to TRBJ2-3, with TRBD2 as a possible D gene (6 bases). V gave up 6 bases and J gave up 3 bases, with 16 bases separating them. Germline assignment: CDR1 SGHTA and CDR2 FQGNSA. The CDR3 consists of 15 residues. CDR3 coding DNA: TGTGCCAGCAGAAAGAACCGGGGGAGGACAGATACGCAGTATTTT. It specifies CASRKNRGRTDTQYF.

The V and J genes are TRBV27 and TRBJ2-2; 8 bases align to TRBD1. Trimming removed 5 bases from V and 7 bases from J; junction bases left unmatched: 3. The CDR3 has 13 amino acids. The germline V gene has CDR1 MNHEY and CDR2 SMNVEV (reference sequence). The CDR3 spells CASSRTGSGELFF. The CDR3 region has the DNA TGTGCCAGCAGTCGGACAGGGAGCGGGGAGCTGTTTTTT.